Below are 21 T cell receptor beta chains sequenced from a single sample in a study of blood T cells in healthy people across ages. The second PCR ran roughly 7 to 12 cycles with a sample-barcoded 5' primer and J-beta primers. TCRdb reprocessed the 5' RACE reads via MiXCR and lists one record per CDR3 protein. The sample holds about 640,000 distinct CDR3 sequences, approximately 50% seen once. The sample comprised blood. These TCRs come from a man aged 55 to 70 in good health.

V is TRBV14 and J is TRBJ2-7; possibly TRBD1 for D (5 bases). The V end was cut by 3 bases, the J end by 0 bases, with 9 bases between. CDR1 SGHDN and CDR2 FVKESK come from the germline V gene. This CDR3 region has 14 residues. The CDR3: CASSQTRVSYEQYF. CDR3 nucleotide sequence: TGTGCCAGCAGCCAGACCAGGGTCTCCTACGAGCAGTACTTC.

The V call is TRBV7-2, the J call TRBJ2-1, with 7 bases matching TRBD1. The junction had 12 bases not matched to a gene; V was cut back by 5 bases and J by 5 bases. Germline CDR1 SGHTA, CDR2 FQGNSA. The CDR3 is made up of 16 amino acids. CDR3 DNA sequence: TGTGCCAGCAGCACCCAGACAGGGCCCCCGGACAATGAGCAGTTCTTC. Its protein is CASSTQTGPPDNEQFF.

For this clonotype: At one boundary the junction diverges from the germline segment, which might be a read error. The CDR3 loop is CASSQGGGASYEQYF. Written as DNA, the CDR3 is TGTGCCAGCAGCCAAGGTGGGGGGGCTTCCTACGAGCAGTACTTC. The chain uses TRBV4-1 and TRBJ2-7, with D possibly being TRBD2 (7 bases). Germline V gene data show CDR1 as MGHRA and CDR2 as YSYEKL. This CDR3 is built from 15 residues.

This clonotype was seen more than once but under ten times. The V gene is TRBV4-1, the J gene TRBJ2-3; D call uncertain. Trimming stripped 6 bases from V and 2 bases from J, with 15 bases between. The CDR3 has 15 amino acids. Germline V gene lookup returns CDR1 MGHRA and CDR2 YSYEKL. The CDR3 DNA reads as TGCGCCAGCAGGTACATCGACGGTTACACAGATACGCAGTATTTT. The encoded protein is CASRYIDGYTDTQYF.

Note on this clonotype: At one of its ends the junction is not consistent with the germline gene, which may arise from a read error. The DNA for the CDR3 is TGTGCCAGCAGTTACTTACTAGAGACAGACACGCAGTATTTT. It is translated as CASSYLLETDTQYF. V and J are TRBV6-5 and TRBJ2-3, with D perhaps being TRBD1 or TRBD2 (5 bases each). The CDR3 spans 14 residues. Germline V lookup: CDR1 MNHEY, CDR2 SVGAGI.

This clonotype has a handful of counts. V is TRBV12-3 or TRBV12-4 and J is TRBJ2-5, with D unresolved. The CDR3 contains 14 residues. The ends were cut back, 1 base at V and 0 bases at J, with 6 bases in the middle. In DNA, the CDR3 is TGTGCCAGCAGTTTAGGGCCCTACCAAGAGACCCAGTACTTC. Translating it yields CASSLGPYQETQYF.

This clonotype was seen more than once but under ten times. V is TRBV5-1 and J is TRBJ1-1; TRBD1 aligns across 10 bases. The CDR3 has 16 amino acids. Germline CDR1 SGHRS, CDR2 YFSETQ. V gave up 4 bases and J gave up 1 base; unmatched junction bases: 7. The CDR3 nucleotides are TGCGCCAGCAGCGTCGGGACAGGGGAGCAGAACACTGAAGCTTTCTTT. This translates into CASSVGTGEQNTEAFF.

The CDR3 here is CSVVLSGNEQYF. CDR3 nucleotide sequence: TGCAGCGTTGTCCTCTCAGGGAACGAGCAGTACTTC. This chain joins TRBV29-1 and TRBJ2-5; TRBD1 is a possible D gene (5 bases). Near its end, the DNA agrees better with TRBJ2-7, so the J call may be wrong. Germline loops: CDR1 SQVTM, CDR2 ANQGSEA. This CDR3 spans 12 amino acids.

The chain joins TRBV7-2 to TRBJ2-1, with 10 bases that match TRBD2. Germline CDR1 reads SGHTA; CDR2 reads FQGNSA. V trimming: 6 bases; J trimming: 6 bases; junction bases outside the gene matches: 5. CDR3 length equals 14 residues. In nucleotides, the CDR3 is TGTGCCAGCAGGCCTAGCGGGGGAGGCAATGAGCAGTTCTTC. It translates to CASRPSGGGNEQFF. The variable domain in full, completed from reference TRBV7-2 and TRBJ2-1, reads GAGVSQSPSNKVTEKGKDVELRCDPISGHTALYWYRQSLGQGLEFLIYFQGNSAPDKSGLPSDRFSAERTGGSVSTLTIQRTQQEDSAVYLCASRPSGGGNEQFFGPGTRLTVL.

This chain links TRBV5-1 with TRBJ1-2; maybe TRBD1 (5 bases). The CDR3 loop spans 13 amino acids. The germline V and J ends were trimmed by 1 base and 8 bases, with 12 bases remaining between them. Germline assignment: CDR1 SGHRS and CDR2 YFSETQ. DNA of the CDR3: TGCGCCAGCAGCTTGCCGGGGGGGGAAGGCTACACCTTC. It yields the protein CASSLPGGEGYTF.

The chain joins TRBV29-1 to TRBJ1-2; no definite D call. The CDR3 covers 12 residues. The ends were cut back, 1 base at V and 2 bases at J, with 5 bases in the middle. CDR1 SQVTM and CDR2 ANQGSEA come from the germline V gene. The CDR3 DNA reads as TGCAGCGTTGAAGGCCAGAACTATGGCTACACCTTC. Its translation is CSVEGQNYGYTF.

Many counts were recorded for this clonotype. J is TRBJ2-5 and V is TRBV11-2; no firm D call. Between the trimmed V and J ends, which lost 4 bases and 1 base, there was a span of 7 bases. Germline loops: CDR1 SGHAT, CDR2 FQNNGV. This CDR3 is built from 13 residues. DNA for the CDR3: TGTGCCAGCAGCTCCGACATCCAAGAGACCCAGTACTTC. Protein product: CASSSDIQETQYF.

The chain uses TRBV6-6 and TRBJ1-2; no reliable D call. Trimming removed 5 bases from V and 7 bases from J, with 20 bases in between. Germline V CDR1 and CDR2: MNHNY, SVGAGI (reference sequence). The CDR3 covers 15 residues. The CDR3 protein is CASSDSGRTDSGYTF. The DNA of the CDR3 is TGTGCCAGCAGTGATTCGGGCCGGACTGATTCTGGCTACACCTTC.

This clonotype was counted a few times. The chain couples TRBV7-2 to TRBJ2-3, with D unresolved. The V and J ends lost 5 bases and 5 bases respectively, with 14 bases between them. CDR1 SGHTA and CDR2 FQGNSA come from the germline V gene. CDR3 length: 14 amino acids. CDR3 sequence: CASSPASYEDTQYF. For the CDR3, the DNA is TGTGCCAGCAGCCCTGCCTCCTATGAAGATACGCAGTATTTT.

This clonotype turned up a few times. The CDR3 loop is CASSVGGQGYTNEQFF. CDR3 coding DNA: TGTGCCAGCAGCGTGGGGGGACAGGGCTATACCAATGAGCAGTTCTTC. This chain connects TRBV9 to TRBJ2-1; 9 positions match TRBD1. The germline gives CDR1 SGDLS, CDR2 YYNGEE. Trimming at V came to 2 bases and at J to 6 bases, leaving 9 bases not matched to a gene. The CDR3 has 16 amino acids.

The chain employs TRBV7-2 and TRBJ2-7; D is possibly TRBD1 (5 bases). CDR3 length equals 14 residues. Germline V gene sequence: CDR1 SGHTA, CDR2 FQGNSA. V was cut by 5 bases and J by 2 bases, with 13 bases left in between. The CDR3 DNA is TGTGCCAGCAGCCCATGGGGCCCTACCTACGAGCAGTACTTC. Amino acids: CASSPWGPTYEQYF.

The J gene is TRBJ2-4, the V gene TRBV4-2; D is possibly TRBD1 or TRBD2 (5 bases each). Germline V gene data show CDR1 as LGHNA and CDR2 as YNFKEQ. Deletions cut 2 bases from V and 8 bases from J, with 13 bases between. The CDR3 is 14 amino acids. CDR3 sequence reads: CASSQQQRGDIQYF. For the CDR3, the DNA is TGTGCCAGCAGCCAACAACAGAGGGGAGACATTCAGTACTTC.

The V gene is TRBV20-1, the J gene TRBJ2-1; 8 positions agree with TRBD1. V was pared by 5 bases and J by 6 bases, with 9 bases of the junction left unmatched. This CDR3 is built from 14 residues. The germline CDR1 and CDR2 sequences are DFQATT and SNEGSKA (reference sequence). For the CDR3, the DNA is TGCAGTGCTCCCGACAGGGGAAGCAGCAATGAGCAGTTCTTC. Protein: CSAPDRGSSNEQFF.

This sequence joins TRBV20-1 and TRBJ2-1, with 8 nucleotides matching TRBD2. CDR1 DFQATT and CDR2 SNEGSKA come from the germline V gene (reference sequence). The CDR3 runs to 14 residues. The junction had 7 bases not matched to a gene; V was cut back by 6 bases and J by 3 bases. The CDR3 nucleotides are TGCAGTGCCCGTAGGGCGGGGGGCTACAATGAGCAGTTCTTC. Translation: CSARRAGGYNEQFF.

In its sample, this clonotype was seen once. The chain recombines TRBV20-1 with TRBJ1-1, with TRBD1 identical over 9 bases. This CDR3 has 15 amino acids. V lost 5 bases to trimming and J lost 0 bases; unmatched junction nucleotides: 7. Germline V gene sequence: CDR1 DFQATT, CDR2 SNEGSKA (reference sequence). CDR3 residues: CSARNRGQVNTEAFF. The CDR3 DNA reads TGCAGTGCTCGAAACAGGGGGCAAGTGAACACTGAAGCTTTCTTT.

About this clonotype: It differs at one base from a far larger clone, so likely a read error. The chain combines TRBV7-9 with TRBJ2-1; 9 nucleotides line up with TRBD1. V gave up 5 bases and J gave up 13 bases; unmatched junction bases: 12. The CDR3 covers 14 residues. Germline-derived CDR1 and CDR2 are SEHNR and FQNEAQ (reference sequence). For the CDR3, the DNA is TGTGCCAGCAGCCCGGGACAGGGACAAGAGACCCAGTTCTTC. Protein: CASSPGQGQETQFF.